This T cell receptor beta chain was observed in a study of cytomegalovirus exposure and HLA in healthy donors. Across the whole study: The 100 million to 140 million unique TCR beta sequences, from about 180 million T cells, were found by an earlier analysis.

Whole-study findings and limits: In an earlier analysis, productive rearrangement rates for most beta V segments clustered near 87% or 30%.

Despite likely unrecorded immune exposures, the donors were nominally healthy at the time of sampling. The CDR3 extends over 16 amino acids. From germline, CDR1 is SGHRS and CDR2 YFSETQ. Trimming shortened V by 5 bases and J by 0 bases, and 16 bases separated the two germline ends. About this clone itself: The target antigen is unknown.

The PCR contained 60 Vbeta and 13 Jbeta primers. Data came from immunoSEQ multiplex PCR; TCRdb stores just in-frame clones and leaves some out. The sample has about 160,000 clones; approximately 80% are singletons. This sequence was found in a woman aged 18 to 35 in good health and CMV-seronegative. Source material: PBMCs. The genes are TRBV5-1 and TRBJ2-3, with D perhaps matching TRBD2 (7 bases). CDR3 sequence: CASRVWGGPSTDTQYF. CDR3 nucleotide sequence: TGCGCCAGCAGGGTTTGGGGGGGCCCTAGCACAGATACGCAGTATTTT.